This T cell receptor beta chain came from a study of T cell responses to AZD1222 COVID-19 vaccine. The V segment lost 0 bases and the J segment 5 bases; nucleotides outside the gene matches: 2. Germline values: CDR1 KGHDR, CDR2 SFDVKD. This CDR3 contains 15 residues. Here immunoSEQ multiplex PCR was the method, and the copy in TCRdb shows in-frame clones only, minus some. Of approximately 150,000 clones in the sample, approximately 88% were seen once. On this clone itself: Its antigen is still unknown.

Broader study findings: Repertoires were collected only later (after the peak T cell response had occurred).

The V gene is TRBV24-1, the J gene TRBJ1-5; 8 bases are a match to TRBD1. Source: peripheral blood, taken on day 0 of MenACWY control vaccination. The receptor's source is an adult in good health. The CDR3 DNA reads TGTGCCACCAGTGATTTGCCAGGGGGCGATCAGCCCCAGCATTTT. It encodes CATSDLPGGDQPQHF.